This TCR beta chain is drawn from a study of regulatory T cells in long-lasting Graves disease. Building the TCR beta libraries relied on iRepertoire HTBI primers, and CDR3 regions underwent Arm-PCR. TCRdb used MiXCR to reprocess the multiplex PCR reads, holding one entry per CDR3 protein. Of fewer than 500,000 distinct CDR3 sequences detected, around 15% appear once; the ten largest clones hold approximately 12%. Time point denoted: newly diagnosed GD, antithyroid drugs for less than 3 months. The authors made the TCR library using RNA they extracted from PBMCs. Germline lookup yields CDR1 MDHEN and CDR2 SYDVKM. There are 15 residues in the CDR3. V lost 3 bases and J lost 2, with 11 bases in between. These records were also assigned to another study, of T cells in Graves' hyperthyroidism and ophthalmopathy.

The TCR comes from a man aged 35 to 55 with Graves disease. Material: peripheral blood mononuclear cells (PBMCs), obtained at new diagnosis, from a patient treated with antithyroid drugs. The chain uses TRBV28 and TRBJ1-5; D is possibly TRBD1 (5 bases). CDR3: CASSFPGKGNQPQHF. As DNA, the CDR3 is TGTGCCAGCAGTTTCCCAGGGAAGGGCAATCAGCCCCAGCATTTT.